This T cell receptor beta chain appears in the sequencing data of a study of technical replicates of blood from a few donors. Repertoires were generated with immunoSEQ multiplex PCR, while TCRdb's copy carries only in-frame clones and drops some. The profile shows fewer than 85,000 clones, 85% to 95% of them singletons. Sequencing used T cells isolated from PBMCs. The sequence was collected from a human donor in good health.

The CDR3 sequence is CASSWPRRNPQHF. The CDR3 DNA is TGTGCCAGCAGCTGGCCCCGCAGGAACCCCCAGCATTTT. The genes are TRBV28 and TRBJ1-5; no firm D call. Looked up from germline, CDR1 is MDHEN and CDR2 is SYDVKM. The V and J ends lost 6 bases and 10 bases respectively, with 16 bases between them. The CDR3 has 13 residues.